One and the same sample provided the 29 T cell receptor beta chains below, sequenced in a study of T cells in Graves' hyperthyroidism and ophthalmopathy (dated by TCRdb to between 2018 and 2021). The library relied on multiplex PCR. The instrument was an Illumina HiSeq 2000. Amplification of TCR beta CDR3 regions was carried out from RNA transcripts. For the first round of RT-PCR on the TCR CDR3, the HTBI primer set was used together with the Qiagen OneStep RT-PCR kit. In TCRdb, the public reads were trimmed at Q25 with fastp and aligned with MiXCR, with productive beta chains retained. Each CDR3 protein appears once, grouped with its most common genes and DNA. For this sample there are about 200,000 distinct CDR3 sequences; around 18% appear just once. The ten largest clones capture around two fifths of the sample. The sequencing sample was made of blood. The receptors were gathered from a man aged 40-49 years with Graves' hyperthyroidism.

The chain couples TRBV29-1 to TRBJ2-7, with D possibly matching TRBD1 (5 bases). The CDR3 has 13 amino acids. Trimming stripped 6 bases from V and 6 bases from J, with 18 bases between. CDR1 SQVTM and CDR2 ANQGSEA come from the germline V gene. The CDR3 DNA is TGCAGCGTCGAACGGAACCGTCAGGGCGAGCAGTACTTC. Translation gives CSVERNRQGEQYF.

In its sample, this clonotype was seen many times. The J gene is TRBJ2-1, the V gene TRBV6-1; 8 nucleotides align to TRBD1. This CDR3 region has 15 residues. Germline CDR1 MNHNS, CDR2 SASEGT. The J segment lost 8 bases and the V segment lost 5 bases, leaving 11 bases of the junction unmatched. CDR3 loop: CASSTKQGVGDEQFF. The DNA for the CDR3 is TGTGCCAGCAGTACCAAACAGGGGGTCGGGGATGAGCAGTTCTTC.

The gene calls are TRBV20-1 and TRBJ2-5; the D is unclear. The CDR3 has 14 residues. Looked up from germline, CDR1 is DFQATT and CDR2 is SNEGSKA (reference sequence). V lost 1 base to trimming and J lost 3 bases, with 12 bases between them. The CDR3 protein is CSARGPYSEETQYF. The CDR3 region has the DNA TGCAGTGCTAGAGGCCCATACAGCGAAGAGACCCAGTACTTC.

Only a few counts were recorded for this clonotype. The chain carries TRBV19 and TRBJ1-5; TRBD1 matches at 7 bases. The CDR3 length is 14 residues. Germline V lookup: CDR1 LNHDA, CDR2 SQIVND (reference sequence). V lost 4 bases and J lost 1; bases outside the gene matches: 1. The CDR3, as DNA: TGTGCCAGTAGTACGGACAGGAGCAATCAGCCCCAGCATTTT. Encoded protein: CASSTDRSNQPQHF.

Many counts were recorded for this clonotype. The rearrangement joins TRBV27 to TRBJ1-1, with D maybe TRBD1 (6 bases). Germline V gives CDR1 MNHEY, CDR2 SMNVEV (reference sequence). Deletions cut 6 bases from V and 0 bases from J, with 17 bases between. This CDR3 has 16 amino acids. The CDR3 reads CASREVGTSMNTEAFF. DNA of the CDR3: TGTGCCAGCAGGGAAGTTGGGACAAGCATGAACACTGAAGCTTTCTTT.

This clonotype was counted at least ten times. V gene TRBV7-2 combines with J gene TRBJ1-5; TRBD1 might be the D (5 bases). Trimming removed 1 base at V and 1 base at J, with 14 bases between. The germline CDR1 and CDR2 sequences are SGHTA and FQGNSA. The CDR3 runs to 17 residues. DNA of the CDR3: TGTGCCAGCAGCTTAGGGCAGGGAATAAGGAGCAATCAGCCCCAGCATTTT. This sequence encodes CASSLGQGIRSNQPQHF.

This clonotype has a count of ten or more. The chain links TRBV20-1 to TRBJ2-3, with 14 bases aligning to TRBD2. Germline V CDR1 and CDR2: DFQATT, SNEGSKA (reference sequence). V was clipped by 2 bases and J by 1 base; unmatched bases: 17. The CDR3 spans 21 residues. The CDR3 region is CSARSDRVRLAGGRGTDTQYF. In nucleotides, the CDR3 is TGCAGTGCTAGATCAGACAGGGTTCGACTAGCGGGGGGGCGAGGCACAGATACGCAGTATTTT.

This clonotype was recorded many times. V gene TRBV5-1 combines with J gene TRBJ2-7, with TRBD2 identical over 7 bases. With 3 bases clipped from V and 2 bases from J, the junction kept 8 bases outside the gene matches. The germline gives CDR1 SGHRS, CDR2 YFSETQ. The CDR3 covers 15 residues. CDR3 sequence: CASSSNGAGAYEQYF. CDR3 sequence (DNA): TGCGCCAGCAGCTCGAATGGGGCGGGGGCCTACGAGCAGTACTTC.

This clonotype was counted at least ten times. J is TRBJ2-2 and V is TRBV5-1; D uncertain. The V gene lost 2 bases and the J gene lost 3 bases, with 11 bases spanning the gap. The CDR3 consists of 15 residues. From germline, CDR1 is SGHRS and CDR2 YFSETQ. CDR3 in DNA: TGCGCCAGCAGCTTTTGGGGTCCGGACACCGGGGAGCTGTTTTTT. Its protein product is CASSFWGPDTGELFF.

This clonotype was detected many times. The chain couples TRBV13 to TRBJ2-2, with 9 bases that match TRBD2. CDR3 length: 16 amino acids. Germline loops: CDR1 PRHDT, CDR2 FYEKMQ (reference sequence). V lost 2 bases to trimming and J lost 0 bases; unmatched junction nucleotides: 1. DNA for the CDR3: TGTGCCAGCAGCTTACTAGCGGGGTCGAACACCGGGGAGCTGTTTTTT. Translation gives CASSLLAGSNTGELFF.

V and J are TRBV19 and TRBJ2-1; TRBD2 aligns across 12 bases. Germline assignment: CDR1 LNHDA and CDR2 SQIVND (reference sequence). J lost 0 bases, V lost 0 bases, and 6 bases had no gene match. The CDR3 consists of 19 residues. CDR3 in amino acids: CASSIDLLAGGSSYNEQFF. The CDR3 region has the DNA TGTGCCAGTAGTATAGATCTACTAGCGGGAGGAAGCTCCTACAATGAGCAGTTCTTC. Combining the CDR3 with reference TRBV19 and TRBJ2-1 gives the whole variable domain DGGITQSPKYLFRKEGQNVTLSCEQNLNHDAMYWYRQDPGQGLRLIYYSQIVNDFQKGDIAEGYSVSREKKESFPLTVTSAQKNPTAFYLCASSIDLLAGGSSYNEQFFGPGTRLTVL.

This clonotype has ten or more counts. The rearrangement uses TRBV27 and TRBJ2-1; tentative D call: TRBD1 (6 bases). V lost 5 bases, J lost 6 bases, and 14 bases lay in between. Germline CDR1 MNHEY, CDR2 SMNVEV (reference sequence). This CDR3 is built from 14 residues. Written as DNA, the CDR3 is TGTGCCAGCAGTCCCCTCCCCAGGGGCAATGAGCAGTTCTTC. As protein: CASSPLPRGNEQFF.

In its sample, this clonotype was seen many times. V usage is TRBV11-2 and J usage is TRBJ1-1; TRBD1 agrees at 9 bases. The ends lost 1 base at V and 10 bases at J; junction bases unmatched: 7. Looked up from germline, CDR1 is SGHAT and CDR2 is FQNNGV. This CDR3 spans 14 amino acids. CDR3 sequence reads: CASSLAGTGIRAFF. The CDR3 bases are TGTGCCAGCAGCTTAGCCGGGACAGGGATTCGAGCTTTCTTT.

This chain links TRBV30 with TRBJ2-7, with D tentatively TRBD1 or TRBD2 (5 bases each). Looked up from germline, CDR1 is GTSNPN and CDR2 is SVGIG (reference sequence). CDR3 length equals 11 residues. Trimming left V 7 bases short and J 6 bases short, with 13 bases between. CDR3 amino acids: CALGTGGEQYF. CDR3 DNA: TGTGCCTTGGGGACCGGCGGCGAGCAGTACTTC.

The chain combines TRBV12-3 or TRBV12-4 with TRBJ1-6; 10 bases match TRBD1. This CDR3 has 15 residues. V lost 6 bases to trimming and J lost 8 bases; unmatched junction nucleotides: 7. CDR3 in amino acids: CASRLGQGGYSPLHF. For the CDR3, the DNA is TGTGCCAGCAGACTCGGACAGGGGGGGTATTCACCCCTCCACTTT.

This clonotype was found a few times. The chain carries TRBV20-1 and TRBJ2-1, with D possibly TRBD2 on 5 matching bases. From germline, CDR1 is DFQATT and CDR2 SNEGSKA (reference sequence). The V gene lost 1 base and the J gene lost 9 bases, with 19 bases spanning the gap. The CDR3 runs to 15 residues. CDR3 sequence reads: CSARVSGRVRGEQFF. The CDR3 DNA reads TGCAGTGCTAGAGTGTCAGGTAGAGTCCGGGGTGAGCAGTTCTTC.

This clonotype was seen ten or more times. The rearrangement uses TRBV12-3 or TRBV12-4 and TRBJ2-3, with 8 bases matching TRBD1. There are 14 residues in the CDR3. V lost 6 bases to trimming and J lost 1 base; unmatched junction nucleotides: 3. CDR3 DNA: TGTGCCAGCAGCCAGGACAGGGGCACAGATACGCAGTATTTT. It codes for CASSQDRGTDTQYF.

This clonotype showed up many times. This chain joins TRBV9 and TRBJ1-3; 8 bases align to TRBD1. Germline V gives CDR1 SGDLS, CDR2 YYNGEE. The V gene end was trimmed by 3 bases and the J gene end by 1 base; junction bases not matched to a gene: 6. CDR3 size: 16 residues. DNA of the CDR3: TGTGCCAGCAGCGCAGGGGGCTTCTCTTCTGGAAACACCATATATTTT. This codes for CASSAGGFSSGNTIYF.

There are a few counts of this clonotype. A junction end diverges from the germline sequence, so it may reflect a read error. The V gene is TRBV30, the J gene TRBJ1-3; D gene ambiguous. The CDR3 runs 13 residues. Germline values: CDR1 GTSNPN, CDR2 SVGIG (reference sequence). The CDR3 sequence is CAWSAKTGDTIYF. CDR3 nucleotides: TGTGCCTGGAGCGCTAAGACTGGAGACACCATATATTTT.

In its sample, this clonotype was seen many times. The DNA of the CDR3 is TGTGCCAGCAGCGAAGGACAGGGGGCTATAACCTACGAGCAGTACTTC. This gives the protein CASSEGQGAITYEQYF. The chain uses TRBV4-2 and TRBJ2-7; the match to TRBD1 covers 11 bases. The CDR3 is 16 residues long. The germline V gene encodes CDR1 LGHNA and CDR2 YNFKEQ. Losses at the gene ends were 5 bases for V and 2 bases for J; bases not matched to a gene: 8.

The rearrangement links TRBV7-3 to TRBJ2-3; 16 bases line up with TRBD2. Germline trimming cut 5 bases from V and 5 bases from J; bases unmatched to any gene: 16. The CDR3 runs to 20 residues. Germline CDR1 SGHTA, CDR2 FQGTGA. The CDR3 reads CASSTNRGSGLAGGQDTQYF. CDR3 coding DNA: TGTGCCAGCAGCACCAACAGGGGGTCGGGACTAGCGGGGGGGCAAGATACGCAGTATTTT.

V usage is TRBV20-1 and J usage is TRBJ1-3; no clear D. Deletions cut 1 base from V and 0 bases from J, with 34 bases between. Germline V gives CDR1 DFQATT, CDR2 SNEGSKA (reference sequence). CDR3 length: 23 amino acids. The DNA of the CDR3 is TGCAGTGCTAGAGGGATGACAACAGCACGAGAGTCTAGCCGCTTAGCCTCTGGAAACACCATATATTTT. It translates to CSARGMTTARESSRLASGNTIYF.

The J gene is TRBJ1-5, the V gene TRBV9; D remains ambiguous. This CDR3 is 12 amino acids long. Per germline, CDR1 SGDLS and CDR2 YYNGEE. The germline V and J ends were trimmed by 7 bases and 7 bases, with 12 bases remaining between them. This chain's CDR3 is CASGPPGQPQHF. The CDR3 region has the DNA TGTGCCAGCGGCCCCCCAGGCCAGCCCCAGCATTTT. The variable domain in full, with the rest retrieved from reference TRBV9 and TRBJ1-5, is DSGVTQTPKHLITATGQRVTLRCSPRSGDLSVYWYQQSLDQGLQFLIQYYNGEERAKGNILERFSAQQFPDLHSELNLSSLELGDSALYFCASGPPGQPQHFGDGTRLSIL.

This clonotype was seen repeatedly, ten times or more. The rearrangement uses TRBV28 and TRBJ2-6; D is undetermined. Trimming removed 5 bases at V and 1 base at J, with 12 bases between. This CDR3 is built from 16 residues. CDR1 is MDHEN and CDR2 is SYDVKM in the germline V gene. CDR3 region: CASSDLGASGANVLTF. CDR3 DNA sequence: TGTGCCAGCAGTGACCTGGGTGCGTCTGGGGCCAACGTCCTGACTTTC.

The V call is TRBV20-1, the J call TRBJ2-3, with D tentatively TRBD2 (5 bases). Germline lookup yields CDR1 DFQATT and CDR2 SNEGSKA (reference sequence). The CDR3 extends over 13 amino acids. Trimming removed 8 bases from V and 1 base from J, with 13 bases in between. The CDR3 sequence: CSPESSGTDTQYF. CDR3 nucleotide sequence: TGCAGTCCCGAGAGTAGCGGCACAGATACGCAGTATTTT.

This clonotype was seen at least ten times. The V call is TRBV7-2, the J call TRBJ2-1; D may correspond to TRBD1 or TRBD2 (5 bases each). The V and J ends lost 8 bases and 4 bases respectively, with 15 bases between them. The germline V gene has CDR1 SGHTA and CDR2 FQGNSA. The CDR3 length is 14 residues. The CDR3 sequence is CASQVGPSYNEQFF. CDR3 DNA: TGTGCCAGCCAAGTGGGACCATCTTACAATGAGCAGTTCTTC. Looking up the rest from reference TRBV7-2 and TRBJ2-1 gives the full variable domain: GAGVSQSPSNKVTEKGKDVELRCDPISGHTALYWYRQSLGQGLEFLIYFQGNSAPDKSGLPSDRFSAERTGGSVSTLTIQRTQQEDSAVYLCASQVGPSYNEQFFGPGTRLTVL.

This clonotype was detected many times. The chain combines TRBV28 with TRBJ1-1; D might be TRBD1 (5 bases). Germline V gene data show CDR1 as MDHEN and CDR2 as SYDVKM. Deletions cut 4 bases from V and 3 bases from J, with 12 bases between. The CDR3 runs 14 residues. CDR3 protein: CASSSDGTYTEAFF. CDR3 sequence (DNA): TGTGCCAGCAGTTCGGACGGGACGTACACTGAAGCTTTCTTT.

In its sample, this clonotype was seen many times. The rearrangement uses TRBV20-1 and TRBJ1-2, with D perhaps TRBD1 (6 bases). The V gene's germline CDR1 is DFQATT and CDR2 SNEGSKA (reference sequence). The CDR3 is 14 residues long. V was clipped by 7 bases and J by 4 bases, with 19 bases between them. The CDR3 DNA reads as TGCAGTGGAACAAGTCGACAGGACAGCTATGGCTACACCTTC. Residues: CSGTSRQDSYGYTF.

At least ten counts were recorded for this clonotype. This chain links TRBV20-1 with TRBJ2-1; 9 bases align to TRBD2. Trimming cost V 2 bases and J 0 bases; bases outside gene matches: 11. The CDR3 extends over 18 amino acids. Germline V CDR1 and CDR2: DFQATT, SNEGSKA (reference sequence). CDR3 in DNA: TGCAGTGCTAGACGAGCGGGGGGAAACTTGAACTCCTACAATGAGCAGTTCTTC. This translates into CSARRAGGNLNSYNEQFF.